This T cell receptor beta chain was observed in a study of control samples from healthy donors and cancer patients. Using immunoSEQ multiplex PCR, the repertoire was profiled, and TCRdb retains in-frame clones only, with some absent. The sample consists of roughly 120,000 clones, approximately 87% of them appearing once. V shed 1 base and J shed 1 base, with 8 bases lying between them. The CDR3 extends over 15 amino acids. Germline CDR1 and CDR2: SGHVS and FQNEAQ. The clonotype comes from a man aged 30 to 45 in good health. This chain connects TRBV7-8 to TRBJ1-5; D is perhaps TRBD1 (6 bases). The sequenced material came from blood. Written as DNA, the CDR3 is TGTGCCAGCAGCTTAGGGGGACACAGCAATCAGCCCCAGCATTTT. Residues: CASSLGGHSNQPQHF.